The rows below give T cell receptor beta chains drawn from one sample of a study of blood T cell repertoires in COVID-19. Profiling relied on immunoSEQ multiplex PCR, and the TCRdb table lists in-frame clones only, not all of them. There are roughly 260,000 clones in the sample; approximately 88% occur only once, and 2.6% lies in the top ten. Material: PBMCs or T cells enriched from blood (not recorded which). The receptors come from a woman in her twenties or thirties with acute COVID-19. Both conserved end residues are part of each CDR3. The D gene is left open where the match is weak. Not every row has a clone size; where given, it reads once, few, many or a size class.

>-|TRBJ2-1|-|TRBV29-1
TGCAGCGTTGAAGACCTAGCGGTAAGGGGGGATGAGCAGTTCTTC
CSVEDLAVRGDEQFF
>-|TRBJ2-1|-|TRBV3-1/TRBV3-2
TGTGCCAGCAGCCGAAGGCAGGGTTCCTACAATGAGCAGTTCTTC
CASSRRQGSYNEQFF
>-|TRBJ1-5|once|TRBV6-5
TGTGCCAGCAGTAACTCAGGGGAGGGCAATCAGCCCCAGCATTTT
CASSNSGEGNQPQHF
>TRBD1|TRBJ1-1|-|TRBV6-5
TGTGCCAGCAGGGACAGGGGATACACTGAAGCTTTCTTT
CASRDRGYTEAFF
>TRBD1|TRBJ1-2|-|TRBV5-5
TGTGCCAGCACCATCTGGGGGACAGGCCGTGGGGGCTACACCTTC
CASTIWGTGRGGYTF
>-|TRBJ2-3|-|TRBV4-1
TGCGCCAGCAGCTCTATCGGGCTGAGGGCAGATACGCAGTATTTT
CASSSIGLRADTQYF
>TRBD1|TRBJ2-7|-|TRBV6-5
TGTGCCAGCAGTTACGGGTACAGGGGAAGCGAGCAGTACTTC
CASSYGYRGSEQYF
>-|TRBJ2-2|-|TRBV2
TGTGCCAGCAGTCACAGGGAATCGGCCGGGGAGCTGTTTTTT
CASSHRESAGELFF
>-|TRBJ1-2|-|TRBV5-6
TGTGCCAGCAGCCCGGTGGGGGGATTAGGTGGCTACACCTTC
CASSPVGGLGGYTF
>-|TRBJ1-1|-|TRBV6-1
TGTGCCAGCACCCAGGAAGGGGCGGAGCGCACTGAAGCTTTCTTT
CASTQEGAERTEAFF
>-|TRBJ2-7|-|TRBV12-3/TRBV12-4
TGTGCCAGCAGCCCGCTCCAGAACTACGAGCAGTACTTC
CASSPLQNYEQYF
>TRBD2|TRBJ2-1|-|TRBV7-2
TGTGCCACCCAGCGGGGGCGTGACAATGAGCAGTTCTTC
CATQRGRDNEQFF
>-|TRBJ2-7|-|TRBV5-1
TGCGCCAGCAGTCCTCCCTCCCGTTACGAGCAGTACTTC
CASSPPSRYEQYF
>TRBD1|TRBJ2-7|-|TRBV7-9
TGTGCCAGCAGCTCCTGGGACAGTAGGTACGAGCAGTACTTC
CASSSWDSRYEQYF
>TRBD2|TRBJ2-5|-|TRBV6-1
TGTGCCAGCAGTGAAGTCCCCTTGACTAGCGGGGGGCTGGTGGAAGAGACCCAGTACTTC
CASSEVPLTSGGLVEETQYF
>TRBD1|TRBJ2-7|-|TRBV5-6
TGTGCCAGCAGCTGGACAGGGCTTCCCTACGAGCAGTACTTC
CASSWTGLPYEQYF
>-|TRBJ2-3|once|TRBV7-2
TGTGCCAGCAGCGGGAGAGCTACGGATACGCAGTATTTT
CASSGRATDTQYF
>TRBD1|TRBJ1-5|-|TRBV4-2
TGTGCCAGCTCCGGGACAGGGGCTTATCAGCCCCAGCATTTT
CASSGTGAYQPQHF
>-|TRBJ1-3|-|TRBV11-2
TGTGCCAGCAGCTTATACGGGGAGGAAAACACCATATATTTT
CASSLYGEENTIYF
>TRBD1|TRBJ1-6|-|TRBV10-3
TGTGCCATCAGTGAGAACCTGGGGGACAGGTCGGATTCACCCCTCCACTTT
CAISENLGDRSDSPLHF
>TRBD1|TRBJ1-6|-|TRBV6-6
TGTGCCAGCAGCCTGGGACAGAAAAATTCACCCCTCCACTTT
CASSLGQKNSPLHF
>TRBD1|TRBJ2-3|-|TRBV6-5
TGTGCCAGCAGTTTGGGACAGCTCACAGATACGCAGTATTTT
CASSLGQLTDTQYF
>-|TRBJ1-6|-|TRBV9
TGTGCCAGCAGTCCCACTCTAAATTCACCCCTCCACTTT
CASSPTLNSPLHF
>-|TRBJ1-2|-|TRBV5-1
TGCGCCAGCAGCTTGGAATGGGCAGGGCGGAACTATGGCTACACCTTC
CASSLEWAGRNYGYTF
>-|TRBJ1-3|few|TRBV5-1
TGCGCCAGCAGCTACGGCGGGGACCCTGGAAACACCATATATTTT
CASSYGGDPGNTIYF
>-|TRBJ2-1|-|TRBV19
TGTGCCAGTAGTAACGACCCGGGACACTCGACCTACAATGAGCAGTTCTTC
CASSNDPGHSTYNEQFF
>TRBD1|TRBJ2-7|-|TRBV6-5
TGTGCCAGCAGTTACTCTGGACAGGGGGCATACGAGCAGTACTTC
CASSYSGQGAYEQYF
>-|TRBJ1-1|-|TRBV4-3
TGCGCCAGCAGCCAAGACAGAGAGGGTACTGAAGCTTTCTTT
CASSQDREGTEAFF
>TRBD1|TRBJ2-7|-|TRBV27
TGTGCCAGCAGTTTAATCGGGGACAGCTCCTACGAGCAGTACTTC
CASSLIGDSSYEQYF
>TRBD1|TRBJ1-6|-|TRBV5-6
TGTGCCAGCAGCTCCGGGACAGTGATTAGGGAGGCCCTCCACTTT
CASSSGTVIREALHF
>-|TRBJ2-1|-|TRBV15
TGTGCCACCAGCGGCGAGATTACGGGGATCTACAATGAGCAGTTCTTC
CATSGEITGIYNEQFF
>-|TRBJ2-5|-|TRBV5-8
TGTGCCAGCAGGGACTGGAATCAAGAGACCCAGTACTTC
CASRDWNQETQYF
>-|TRBJ2-2|-|TRBV6-5
TGTGCCAGCAGTCAGACGGGGAGGACCGGGGAGCTGTTTTTT
CASSQTGRTGELFF